This T cell receptor beta chain was observed in a study of T cell responses to AZD1222 COVID-19 vaccine. Data came from immunoSEQ multiplex PCR; TCRdb stores just in-frame clones and leaves some out. The sample contains about 210,000 clones, around 94% of which appear only once. After removal of 4 bases from V and 8 bases from J, the junction contained 1 base not matched to a gene. The CDR3 runs to 13 residues. Per germline, CDR1 GTSNPN and CDR2 SVGIG (reference sequence). The source was peripheral blood, collected 28 days after the second dose of the MenACWY control vaccine. The rearrangement uses TRBV30 and TRBJ2-1; 14 nucleotides agree with TRBD2. This clonotype was obtained from an adult who received the MenACWY meningococcal vaccine as a control. CDR3 DNA sequence: TGTGCCTGGATGACTAGCGGGGGGGATGAGCAGTTCTTC. Its translation is CAWMTSGGDEQFF. Based on the CDR3 plus reference TRBV30 and TRBJ2-1, the full variable domain is SQTIHQWPATLVQPVGSPLSLECTVEGTSNPNLYWYRQAAGRGLQLLFYSVGIGQISSEVPQNLSASRPQDRQFILSSKKLLLSDSGFYLCAWMTSGGDEQFFGPGTRLTVL.